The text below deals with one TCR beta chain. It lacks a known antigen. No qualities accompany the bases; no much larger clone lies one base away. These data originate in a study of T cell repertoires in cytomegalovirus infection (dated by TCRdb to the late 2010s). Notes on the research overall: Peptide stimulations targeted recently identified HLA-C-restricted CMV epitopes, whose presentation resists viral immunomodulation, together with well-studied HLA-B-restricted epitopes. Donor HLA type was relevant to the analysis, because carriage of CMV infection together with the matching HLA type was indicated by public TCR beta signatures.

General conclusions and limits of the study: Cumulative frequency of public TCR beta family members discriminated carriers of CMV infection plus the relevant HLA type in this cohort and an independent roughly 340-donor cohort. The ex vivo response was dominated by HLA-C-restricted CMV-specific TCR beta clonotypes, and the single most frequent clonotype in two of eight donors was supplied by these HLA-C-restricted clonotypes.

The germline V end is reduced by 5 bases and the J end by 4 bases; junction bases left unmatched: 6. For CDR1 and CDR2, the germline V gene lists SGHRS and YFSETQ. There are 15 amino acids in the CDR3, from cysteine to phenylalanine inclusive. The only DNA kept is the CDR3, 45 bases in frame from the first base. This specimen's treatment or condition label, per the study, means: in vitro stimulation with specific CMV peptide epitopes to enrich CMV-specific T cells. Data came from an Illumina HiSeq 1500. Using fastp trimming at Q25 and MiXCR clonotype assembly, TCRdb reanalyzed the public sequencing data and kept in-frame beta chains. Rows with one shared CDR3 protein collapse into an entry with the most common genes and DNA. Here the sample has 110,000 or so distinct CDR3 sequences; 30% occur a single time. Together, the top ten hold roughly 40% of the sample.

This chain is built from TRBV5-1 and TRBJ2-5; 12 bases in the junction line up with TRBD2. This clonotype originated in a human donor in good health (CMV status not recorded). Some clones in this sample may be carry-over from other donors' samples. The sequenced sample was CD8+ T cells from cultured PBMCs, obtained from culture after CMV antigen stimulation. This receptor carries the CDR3 CASSPSGGVGETQYF. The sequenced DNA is TGCGCCAGCAGTCCTAGCGGGGGGGTCGGAGAGACCCAGTACTTC.